Below, one TCR beta chain is given with its context. This clone has a count of ten or more. The antigen it recognizes is unknown. Within one base of it there is no much larger clone, and no base qualities were kept. Different DNA sequences within this sample yield the same CDR3. This sample was taken from a study of blood T cell repertoires in COVID-19 (dated by TCRdb to 2019 to 2021). Background on the whole study: Collaborator samples came from the United States, Italy and Spain and covered acute and convalescent phases of COVID-19. The prospective study material was composed of cDNA or gDNA derived from T cells, B-cell-depleted T cells, or PBMCs. Deeply sampled blood TCRbeta repertoires from subjects exposed to, actively infected with, or recovered from COVID-19 were included in the dataset. The repertoires were made available in a free public database intended to serve as a resource for research on the immune response to SARS-CoV-2. The samples were drawn from two sources: the first 160 participants of the ongoing ImmuneRACE study, and 1,000 to 1,500 subjects contributed by 6 global collaborators. Sample metadata almost always included a de-identified subject ID, COVID-19 status, age in years and sex. Where HLA class I and class II types were available, the types were taken from metadata supplied by the sample provider, not from assay-based typing. Results and caveats for the whole study, not just this receptor: The amount of clinical and demographic metadata varied by source and participant and was provided uncurated.

The CDR3 runs 15 residues from the cysteine to the phenylalanine. Only CDR3 DNA remains: 45 bases, in frame from the first base. CDR1 and CDR2, per the germline V gene (reference sequence), are LNHDA and SQIVND. V is pruned by 5 bases and J by 7 bases, leaving 6 bases of the junction without a gene match. One collaborating source in Seattle enrolled patients while the patients were actively infected and followed the patients over time throughout the course of disease. Whole blood was collected in K2EDTA tubes by collaborating institutions according to the institutions' own protocols. For TCRbeta analysis, collaborator samples were shipped as frozen whole blood, as isolated PBMCs, or as DNA extracted from either sample type. TCRbeta CDR3 regions were amplified from genomic DNA using the immunoSEQ Assay, a bias-controlled multiplex PCR. The original methods were these. Within the assay, amplification of reference gene primers was used to estimate how many nucleated cells each sample contained. To quantify the absolute abundance of each unique TCRbeta CDR3 rearrangement, sequence reads were collapsed and filtered. Productive Simpson clonality was computed per sample as the square root of Simpson's diversity index over productive rearrangements. As stored in TCRdb, this immuneACCESS dataset retains in-frame rearrangements with V and J assigned. A fraction of the clones does not appear; measured against another copy, unresolved V genes explain less than half of the discrepancy, and the remainder lacks a known reason. V and J calls and clone size come straight from that table; D and trimming were deduced from the DNA. This sample lists roughly 230,000 clones; 84% were detected once. The ten largest clones represent about 10% of the sample.

This receptor was identified in a woman of 80 years or more with COVID-19, enrolled during active disease. What was sequenced was peripheral blood. The sequence links TRBV19 to TRBJ1-6; 9 middle bases align to TRBD1. CDR3 reads: CASSPGQGRNSPLHF. The sequence in DNA is TGTGCCAGTAGTCCCGGACAGGGGAGGAATTCACCCCTCCACTTT.